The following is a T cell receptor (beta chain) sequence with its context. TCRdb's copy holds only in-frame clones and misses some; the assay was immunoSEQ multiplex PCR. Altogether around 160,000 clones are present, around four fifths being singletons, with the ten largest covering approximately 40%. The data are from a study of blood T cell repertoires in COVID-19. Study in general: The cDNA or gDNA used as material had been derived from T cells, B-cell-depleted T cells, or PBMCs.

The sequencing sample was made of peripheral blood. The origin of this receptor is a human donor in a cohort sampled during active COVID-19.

The CDR3 is CASSLTARNQPQHF. DNA for the CDR3: TGTGCCAGCAGTTTGACAGCTCGCAATCAGCCCCAGCATTTT. The chain is built from TRBV28 and TRBJ1-5; weak D call: TRBD1 (5 bases). Trimming took off 3 bases at V and 2 bases at J, with 8 bases between the two ends. The CDR3 covers 14 residues. CDR1 and CDR2 from the germline V gene are MDHEN and SYDVKM.